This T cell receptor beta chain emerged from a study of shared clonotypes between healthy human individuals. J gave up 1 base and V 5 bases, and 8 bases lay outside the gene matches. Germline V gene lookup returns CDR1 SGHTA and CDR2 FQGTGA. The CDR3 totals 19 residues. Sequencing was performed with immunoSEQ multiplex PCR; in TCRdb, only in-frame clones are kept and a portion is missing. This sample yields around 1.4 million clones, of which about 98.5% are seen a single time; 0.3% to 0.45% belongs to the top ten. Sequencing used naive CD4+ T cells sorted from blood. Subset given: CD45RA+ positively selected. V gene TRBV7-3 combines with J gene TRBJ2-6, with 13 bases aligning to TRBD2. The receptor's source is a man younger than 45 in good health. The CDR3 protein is CASSNGLAGVWSGANVLTF. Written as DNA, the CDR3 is TGTGCCAGCAGCAATGGACTAGCGGGAGTTTGGTCTGGGGCCAACGTCCTGACTTTC.